The clone carrying this TCR beta chain showed up many times. These data belong to a study of regulatory T cells in long-lasting Graves disease. Time point meaning: newly diagnosed GD, antithyroid drugs for less than 3 months. PBMC-extracted RNA yielded the TCR library. All patients originated from an endocrinology department located in Xi'an, China. The CDR3 has 13 residues. The V gene lost 8 bases and the J gene lost 4 bases, with 13 bases spanning the gap. Germline V CDR1 and CDR2: SGHAT, FQNNGV. Researchers made TCR beta libraries by using iRepertoire HTBI primers and running Arm-PCR on CDR3 regions. TCRdb re-called the multiplex PCR reads through MiXCR, storing one row per CDR3 protein. There are hundreds of thousands of distinct CDR3 sequences in the sample; approximately 16% occur only once, and roughly 27% lies in the top ten. Another study also made use of these data, one on T cells in Graves' hyperthyroidism and ophthalmopathy.

The V and J genes are TRBV11-2 and TRBJ2-3; no clear D. The specimen comprised peripheral blood mononuclear cells (PBMCs), sampled at new diagnosis, from a patient treated with antithyroid drugs. This TCR was sampled from a man aged 40-49 years with Graves disease. In DNA, the CDR3 is TGTGCCAGCTCACTGAGCCCGCCAGATACGCAGTATTTT. It is translated as CASSLSPPDTQYF. The full variable domain, in which reference TRBV11-2 and TRBJ2-3 provide the parts outside the CDR3, is EAGVAQSPRYKIIEKRQSVAFWCNPISGHATLYWYQQILGQGPKLLIQFQNNGVVDDSQLPKDRFSAERLKGVDSTLKIQPAKLEDSAVYLCASSLSPPDTQYFGPGTRLTVL.